This TCR beta chain was captured by sequencing in a study of cytomegalovirus exposure and HLA in healthy donors. Study-wide context: Sequencing of about 200 million T cells in an earlier analysis found around 110 million unique TCR beta sequences. Study findings and constraints: Among TCR sequences, most were rare, though some public TCRs appeared in many donors.

J gave up 0 bases and V 6 bases, and 8 bases lay outside the gene matches. CDR1 and CDR2 from the germline V gene are MNHEY and SMNVEV (reference sequence). The length of the CDR3 is 15 residues. Primers for the PCR totalled 60 Vbeta and 13 Jbeta. In the authors' methods: Later, an analysis found about 77 million unique TCR beta chains, and about 9.9 million of these were shared. Method: immunoSEQ multiplex PCR; TCRdb's copy keeps in-frame clones and lacks some. V and J calls and clone size come straight from that table; D and trimming were deduced from the DNA. This sample has some 150,000 clones; about 85% occur once, and the top ten carry 4.5% to 5.5%. Worth noting for this clone: Its specificity is not known. This same CDR3 is encoded by further DNA sequences in the sample.

Donors sampled were nominally healthy, though unrecorded immune exposures were likely. This sequence originates from a woman aged 45-65 years in good health and CMV-seropositive. The chain recombines TRBV27 with TRBJ2-7; 7 nucleotides align to TRBD1. The source material was PBMCs. DNA of the CDR3: TGTGCCAGCAGCCCAACCGGGACAGCCTCCTACGAGCAGTACTTC. Protein product: CASSPTGTASYEQYF.